This T cell receptor (beta chain) was identified in a study of blood T cell repertoires in COVID-19. Study in general: COVID-19 samples from acute and convalescent phases originated in the United States, Italy and Spain. PBMCs, B-cell-depleted T cells, or T cells provided the cDNA or gDNA that made up the material.

Measured with immunoSEQ multiplex PCR; TCRdb has only the in-frame clones, and not every one. The sample holds 25,000 to 35,000 clones, roughly 94% seen once. The receptor's source is a man in his fifties with active COVID-19. Specimen: peripheral blood.

This CDR3 reads CASSSGLAGADTQYF. The CDR3 DNA follows: TGTGCCAGCAGCTCGGGACTAGCGGGAGCAGATACGCAGTATTTT. The chain employs TRBV5-6 and TRBJ2-3; 14 nucleotides match TRBD2. V shed 3 bases and J 4 bases; nucleotides not matched to a gene: 1. The CDR3 spans 15 residues. Germline lookup yields CDR1 SGHDT and CDR2 YYEEEE. The whole variable domain, filled in from reference TRBV5-6 and TRBJ2-3, reads DAGVTQSPTHLIKTRGQQVTLRCSPKSGHDTVSWYQQALGQGPQFIFQYYEEEERQRGNFPDRFSGHQFPNYSSELNVNALLLGDSALYLCASSSGLAGADTQYFGPGTRLTVL.